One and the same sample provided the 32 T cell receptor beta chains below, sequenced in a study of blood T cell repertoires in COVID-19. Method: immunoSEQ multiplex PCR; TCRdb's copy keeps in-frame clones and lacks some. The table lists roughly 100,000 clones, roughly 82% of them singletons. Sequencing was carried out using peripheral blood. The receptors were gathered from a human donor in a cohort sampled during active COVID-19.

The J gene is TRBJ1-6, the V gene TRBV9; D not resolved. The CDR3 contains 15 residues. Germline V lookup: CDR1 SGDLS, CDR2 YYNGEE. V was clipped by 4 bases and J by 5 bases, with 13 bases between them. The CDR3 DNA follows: TGTGCCAGCAGCACAGACGGGGTAGATAATTCACCCCTCCACTTT. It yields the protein CASSTDGVDNSPLHF.

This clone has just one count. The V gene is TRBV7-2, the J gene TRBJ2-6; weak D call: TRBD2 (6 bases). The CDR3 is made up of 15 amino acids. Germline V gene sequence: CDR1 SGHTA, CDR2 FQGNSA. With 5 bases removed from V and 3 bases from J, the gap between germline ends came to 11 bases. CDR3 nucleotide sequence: TGTGCCAGCAGCCCCCGGGGGTATGGGGCCAACGTCCTGACTTTC. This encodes CASSPRGYGANVLTF.

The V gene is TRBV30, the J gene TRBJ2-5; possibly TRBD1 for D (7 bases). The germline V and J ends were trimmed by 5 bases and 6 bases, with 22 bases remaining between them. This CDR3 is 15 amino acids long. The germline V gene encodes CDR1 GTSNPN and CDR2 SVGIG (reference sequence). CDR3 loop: CAWLPQGGGTKTQYF. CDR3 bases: TGTGCCTGGTTGCCACAAGGAGGGGGCACGAAGACCCAGTACTTC.

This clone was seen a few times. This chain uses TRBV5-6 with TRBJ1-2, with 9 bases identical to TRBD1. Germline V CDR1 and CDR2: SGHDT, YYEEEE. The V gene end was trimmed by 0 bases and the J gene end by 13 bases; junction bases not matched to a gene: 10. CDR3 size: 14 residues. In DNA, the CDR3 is TGTGCCAGCAGCTTGGAATTGGGACAGGGTGCCCTCACCTTC. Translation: CASSLELGQGALTF.

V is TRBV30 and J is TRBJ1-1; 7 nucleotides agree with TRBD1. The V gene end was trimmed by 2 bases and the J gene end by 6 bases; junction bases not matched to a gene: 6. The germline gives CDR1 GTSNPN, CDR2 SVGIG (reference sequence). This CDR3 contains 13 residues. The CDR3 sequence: CAWSRGRGAEAFF. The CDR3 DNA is TGTGCCTGGAGTCGGGGCAGGGGGGCTGAAGCTTTCTTT.

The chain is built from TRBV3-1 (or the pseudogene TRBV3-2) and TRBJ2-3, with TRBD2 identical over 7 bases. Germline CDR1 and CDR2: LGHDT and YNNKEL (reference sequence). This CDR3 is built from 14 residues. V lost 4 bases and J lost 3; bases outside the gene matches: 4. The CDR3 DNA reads TGTGCCAGCAGCCCCCCGGGGGGAACAGATACGCAGTATTTT. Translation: CASSPPGGTDTQYF.

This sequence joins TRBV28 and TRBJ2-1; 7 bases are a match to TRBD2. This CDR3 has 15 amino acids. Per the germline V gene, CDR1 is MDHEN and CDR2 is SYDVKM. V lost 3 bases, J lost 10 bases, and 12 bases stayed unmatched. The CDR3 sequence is CASSLSGAPIREQFF. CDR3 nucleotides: TGTGCCAGCAGTTTGAGCGGGGCCCCGATCAGGGAGCAGTTCTTC.

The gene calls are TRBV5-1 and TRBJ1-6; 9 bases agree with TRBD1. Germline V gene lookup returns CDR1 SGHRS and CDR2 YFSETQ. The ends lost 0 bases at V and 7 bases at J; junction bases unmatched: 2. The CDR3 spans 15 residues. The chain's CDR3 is CASSLGTGENSPLHF. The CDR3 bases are TGCGCCAGCAGCTTGGGGACAGGGGAGAATTCACCCCTCCACTTT.

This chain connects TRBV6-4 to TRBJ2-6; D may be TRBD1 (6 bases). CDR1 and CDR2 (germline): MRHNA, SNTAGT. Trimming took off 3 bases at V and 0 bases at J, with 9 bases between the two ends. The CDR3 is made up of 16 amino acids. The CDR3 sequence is CASSEQGSSGANVLTF. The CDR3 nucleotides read TGTGCCAGCAGTGAGCAGGGGAGCTCTGGGGCCAACGTCCTGACTTTC.

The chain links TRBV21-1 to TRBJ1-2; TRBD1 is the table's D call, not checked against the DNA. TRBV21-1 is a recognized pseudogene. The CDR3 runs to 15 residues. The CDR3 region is CASSKGTTDLYGYTF. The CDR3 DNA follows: TGTGCCAGCAGCAAAGGAACGACAGACCTCTATGGCTACACCTTC.

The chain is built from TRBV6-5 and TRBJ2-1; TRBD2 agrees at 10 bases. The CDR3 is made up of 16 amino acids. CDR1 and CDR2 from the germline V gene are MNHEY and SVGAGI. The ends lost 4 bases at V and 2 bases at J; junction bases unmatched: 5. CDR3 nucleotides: TGTGCCAGCAGTTCCCATAGCGGGGGGCCCTACAATGAGCAGTTCTTC. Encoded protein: CASSSHSGGPYNEQFF.

For the CDR3, the DNA is TGTGCCAGCAGTTTCGCATGGGGGGCCTACGAGCAGTACTTC. It is translated as CASSFAWGAYEQYF. This chain connects TRBV6-5 to TRBJ2-7, with D possibly matching TRBD2 (6 bases). Per the germline V gene, CDR1 is MNHEY and CDR2 is SVGAGI. The CDR3 has 14 residues. Trimming took off 4 bases at V and 2 bases at J, with 12 bases between the two ends.

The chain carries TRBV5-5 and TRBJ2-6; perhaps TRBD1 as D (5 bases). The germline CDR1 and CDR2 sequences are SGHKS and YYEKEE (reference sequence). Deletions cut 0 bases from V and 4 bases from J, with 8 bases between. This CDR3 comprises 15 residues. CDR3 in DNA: TGTGCCAGCAGCTTGGTGGGGCCAGGGGCCAACGTCCTGACTTTC. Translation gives CASSLVGPGANVLTF. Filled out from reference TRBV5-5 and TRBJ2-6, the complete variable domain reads DAGVTQSPTHLIKTRGQQVTLRCSPISGHKSVSWYQQVLGQGPQFIFQYYEKEERGRGNFPDRFSARQFPNYSSELNVNALLLGDSALYLCASSLVGPGANVLTFGAGSRLTVL.

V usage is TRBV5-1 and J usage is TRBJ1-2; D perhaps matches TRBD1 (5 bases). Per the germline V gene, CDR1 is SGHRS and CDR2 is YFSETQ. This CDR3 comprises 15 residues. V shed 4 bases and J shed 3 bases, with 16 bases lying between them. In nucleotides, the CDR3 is TGCGCCAGCAGCCCTAACGAAGGGGCGGACTATGGCTACACCTTC. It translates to CASSPNEGADYGYTF.

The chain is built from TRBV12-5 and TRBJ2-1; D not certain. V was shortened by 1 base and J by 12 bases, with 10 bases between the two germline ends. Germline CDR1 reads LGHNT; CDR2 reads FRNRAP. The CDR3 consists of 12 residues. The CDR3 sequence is CASGLAVRPQFF. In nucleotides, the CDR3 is TGTGCTAGTGGTTTGGCGGTACGTCCGCAGTTCTTC.

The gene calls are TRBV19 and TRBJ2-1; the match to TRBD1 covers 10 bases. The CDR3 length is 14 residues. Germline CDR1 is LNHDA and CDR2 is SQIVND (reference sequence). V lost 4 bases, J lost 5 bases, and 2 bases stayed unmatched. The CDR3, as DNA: TGTGCCAGTAGTAAGGGACAGGGGAACAATGAGCAGTTCTTC. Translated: CASSKGQGNNEQFF.

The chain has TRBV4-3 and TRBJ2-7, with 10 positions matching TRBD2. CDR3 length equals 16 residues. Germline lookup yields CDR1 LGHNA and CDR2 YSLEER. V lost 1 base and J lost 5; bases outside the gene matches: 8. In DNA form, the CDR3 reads TGCGCCAGCAGCCAAGTAAGCGGGGGGGCCCTCCACGAGCAGTACTTC. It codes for CASSQVSGGALHEQYF.

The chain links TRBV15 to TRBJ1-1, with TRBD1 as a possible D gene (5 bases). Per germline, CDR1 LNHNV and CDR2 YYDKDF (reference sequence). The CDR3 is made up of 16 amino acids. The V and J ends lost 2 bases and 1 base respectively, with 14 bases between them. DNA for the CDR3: TGTGCCACCAGCAGACGGAGAGGACAACCGAACACTGAAGCTTTCTTT. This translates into CATSRRRGQPNTEAFF. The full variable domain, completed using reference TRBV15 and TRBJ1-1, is DAMVIQNPRYQVTQFGKPVTLSCSQTLNHNVMYWYQQKSSQAPKLLFHYYDKDFNNEADTPDNFQSRRPNTSFCFLDIRSPGLGDTAMYLCATSRRRGQPNTEAFFGQGTRLTVV.

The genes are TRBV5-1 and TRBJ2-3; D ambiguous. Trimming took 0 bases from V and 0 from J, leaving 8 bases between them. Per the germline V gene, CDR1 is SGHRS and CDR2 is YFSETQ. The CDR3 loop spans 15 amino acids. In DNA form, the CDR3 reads TGCGCCAGCAGCTTGGGCCCCCGGAGCACAGATACGCAGTATTTT. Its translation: CASSLGPRSTDTQYF. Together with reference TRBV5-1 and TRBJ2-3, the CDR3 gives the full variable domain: KAGVTQTPRYLIKTRGQQVTLSCSPISGHRSVSWYQQTPGQGLQFLFEYFSETQRNKGNFPGRFSGRQFSNSRSEMNVSTLELGDSALYLCASSLGPRSTDTQYFGPGTRLTVL.

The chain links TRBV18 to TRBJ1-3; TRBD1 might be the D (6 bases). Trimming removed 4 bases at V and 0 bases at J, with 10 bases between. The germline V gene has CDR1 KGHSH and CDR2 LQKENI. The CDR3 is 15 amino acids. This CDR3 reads CASSRGGPSGNTIYF. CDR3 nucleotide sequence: TGTGCCAGCTCACGCGGGGGCCCCTCTGGAAACACCATATATTTT.

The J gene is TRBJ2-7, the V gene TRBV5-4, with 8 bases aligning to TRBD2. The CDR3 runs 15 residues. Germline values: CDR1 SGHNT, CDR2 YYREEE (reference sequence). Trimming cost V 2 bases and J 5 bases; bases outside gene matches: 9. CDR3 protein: CASSFRGGPSDEQYF. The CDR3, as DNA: TGTGCCAGCAGCTTCCGCGGGGGGCCTTCTGACGAGCAGTACTTC.

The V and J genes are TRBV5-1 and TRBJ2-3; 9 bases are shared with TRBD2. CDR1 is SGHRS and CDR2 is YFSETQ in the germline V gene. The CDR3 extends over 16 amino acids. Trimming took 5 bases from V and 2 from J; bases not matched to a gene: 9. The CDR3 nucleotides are TGCGCCAGCAGTCTCCCGCGGGGGGGCATCACAGATACGCAGTATTTT. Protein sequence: CASSLPRGGITDTQYF.

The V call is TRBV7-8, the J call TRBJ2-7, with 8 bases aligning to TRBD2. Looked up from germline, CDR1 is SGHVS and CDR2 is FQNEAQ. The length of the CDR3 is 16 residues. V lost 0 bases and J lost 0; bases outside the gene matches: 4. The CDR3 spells CASSLAGAGDSYEQYF. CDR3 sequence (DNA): TGTGCCAGCAGCTTAGCCGGAGCGGGGGACTCCTACGAGCAGTACTTC. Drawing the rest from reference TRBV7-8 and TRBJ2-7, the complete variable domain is GAGVSQSPRYKVAKRGQDVALRCDPISGHVSLFWYQQALGQGPEFLTYFQNEAQLDKSGLPSDRFFAERPEGSVSTLKIQRTQQEDSAVYLCASSLAGAGDSYEQYFGPGTRLTVT.

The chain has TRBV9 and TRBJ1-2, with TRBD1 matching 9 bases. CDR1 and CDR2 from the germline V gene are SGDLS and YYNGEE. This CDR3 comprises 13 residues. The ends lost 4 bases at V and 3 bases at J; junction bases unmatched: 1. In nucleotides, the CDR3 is TGTGCCAGCAGCCGGACAGGGGACTATGGCTACACCTTC. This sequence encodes CASSRTGDYGYTF.

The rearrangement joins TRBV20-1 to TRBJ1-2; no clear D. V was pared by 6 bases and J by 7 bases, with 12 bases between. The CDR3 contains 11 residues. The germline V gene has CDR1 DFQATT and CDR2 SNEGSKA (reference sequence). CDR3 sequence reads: CSALPTTGYTF. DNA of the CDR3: TGCAGTGCGTTACCGACAACTGGCTACACCTTC.

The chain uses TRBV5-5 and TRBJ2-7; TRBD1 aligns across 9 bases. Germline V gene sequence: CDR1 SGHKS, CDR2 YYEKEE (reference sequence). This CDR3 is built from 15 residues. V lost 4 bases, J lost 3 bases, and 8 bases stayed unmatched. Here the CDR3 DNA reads TGTGCCAGCAGCGTGGGGCCGGACAGGGGCTACGAGCAGTACTTC. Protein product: CASSVGPDRGYEQYF.

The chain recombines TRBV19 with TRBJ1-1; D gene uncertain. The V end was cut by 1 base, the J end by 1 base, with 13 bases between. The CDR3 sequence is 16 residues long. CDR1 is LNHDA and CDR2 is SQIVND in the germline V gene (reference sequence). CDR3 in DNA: TGTGCCAGTAGTATAGGGTGGCGGGTCTCGAACACTGAAGCTTTCTTT. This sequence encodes CASSIGWRVSNTEAFF.

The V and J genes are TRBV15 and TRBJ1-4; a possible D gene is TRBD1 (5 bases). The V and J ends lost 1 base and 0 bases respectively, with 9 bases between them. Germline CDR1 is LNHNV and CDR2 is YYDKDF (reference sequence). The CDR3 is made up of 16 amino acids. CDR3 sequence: CATSRGRVSTNEKLFF. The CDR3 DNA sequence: TGTGCCACCAGCAGAGGCAGGGTTTCAACTAATGAAAAACTGTTTTTT.

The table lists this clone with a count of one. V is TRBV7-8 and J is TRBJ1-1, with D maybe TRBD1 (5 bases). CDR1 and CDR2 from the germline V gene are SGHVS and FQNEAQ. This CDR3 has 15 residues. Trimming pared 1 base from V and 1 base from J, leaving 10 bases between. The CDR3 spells CASSLGSGKNTEAFF. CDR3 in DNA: TGTGCCAGCAGCTTAGGATCAGGGAAGAACACTGAAGCTTTCTTT. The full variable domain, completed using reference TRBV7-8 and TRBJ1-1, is GAGVSQSPRYKVAKRGQDVALRCDPISGHVSLFWYQQALGQGPEFLTYFQNEAQLDKSGLPSDRFFAERPEGSVSTLKIQRTQQEDSAVYLCASSLGSGKNTEAFFGQGTRLTVV.

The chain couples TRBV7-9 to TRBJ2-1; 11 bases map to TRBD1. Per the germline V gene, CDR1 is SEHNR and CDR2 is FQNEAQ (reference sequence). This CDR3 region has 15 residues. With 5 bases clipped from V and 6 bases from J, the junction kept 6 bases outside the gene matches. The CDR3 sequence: CASSPGTGGLNEQFF. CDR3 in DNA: TGTGCCAGCAGCCCCGGGACAGGGGGGCTCAATGAGCAGTTCTTC.

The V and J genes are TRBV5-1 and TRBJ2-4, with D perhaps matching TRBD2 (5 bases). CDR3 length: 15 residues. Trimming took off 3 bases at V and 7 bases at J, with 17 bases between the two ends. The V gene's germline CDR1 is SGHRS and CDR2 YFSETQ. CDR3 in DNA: TGCGCCAGCAGCTCCCAACCCGGGAACAAGAACATTCAGTACTTC. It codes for CASSSQPGNKNIQYF.

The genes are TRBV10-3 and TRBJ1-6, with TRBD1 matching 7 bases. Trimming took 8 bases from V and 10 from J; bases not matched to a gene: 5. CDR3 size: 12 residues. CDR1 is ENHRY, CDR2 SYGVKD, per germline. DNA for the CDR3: TGTGCCATCGGTCAGGGGGACTCACCCCTCCACTTT. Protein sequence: CAIGQGDSPLHF.